This TCR beta chain is drawn from a study of blood T cell repertoires in COVID-19. On the study more broadly: Both acute and convalescent COVID-19 samples were obtained from the United States, Italy and Spain. The cDNA or gDNA used as material had been derived from T cells, B-cell-depleted T cells, or PBMCs.

As originally analysed: Nucleated cell counts were estimated from reference gene primer amplification. Repertoires were generated with immunoSEQ multiplex PCR, while TCRdb's copy carries only in-frame clones and drops some. V and J calls and clone size come straight from that table; D and trimming were deduced from the DNA. In the table there are approximately 76,000 clones, approximately 89% of which are singletons. In this sample, this clone turned up once. The CDR3 has 16 amino acids. Germline V gene lookup returns CDR1 LNHDA and CDR2 SQIVND (reference sequence). V lost 3 bases, J lost 3 bases, and 7 bases stayed unmatched.

This receptor was taken from a woman aged 60 to 75 with acute or convalescent COVID-19. The rearrangement links TRBV19 to TRBJ2-1, with 8 positions matching TRBD1. Sequencing used peripheral blood. The CDR3 DNA follows: TGTGCCAGTAGTATTTCTGACGGGACAGGCTACAATGAGCAGTTCTTC. Translating it yields CASSISDGTGYNEQFF.